A selection of T cell receptor beta chains follows, all from one sample in a study of blood T cells in healthy people across ages. MiXCR, run by TCRdb on the 5' RACE reads, gives a single entry per CDR3 protein. This table holds 980,000 or so distinct CDR3 sequences, around 46% found once. Sequenced material: blood. The receptors here all came from a man aged 25 to 40 in good health. CDR3s leave out the opening cysteine and the closing phenylalanine or tryptophan. Fields, in order: J gene, V gene, CDR3 protein.

TRBJ1-1	TRBV20-1	SVGGTESFGTEAF
TRBJ2-1	TRBV27	ASSPQGATYNEQF
TRBJ2-1	TRBV7-3	ASSATRDSSYNEQF
-	TRBV7-9	ASSISGGRSYEQY
-	TRBV27	ASSRTGGSCEQY
TRBJ1-2	TRBV4-3	ASSPSGKWTNYGYT
TRBJ1-4	TRBV24-1	ATSQTGSTNEKLF
TRBJ2-1	TRBV20-1	SAPRDRGPNEQF
TRBJ2-3	TRBV6-1	ASSEWGSDTQY
TRBJ2-1	TRBV5-1	ASSLGLAGPFNEQF
TRBJ2-7	TRBV20-1	SSRGQLIYEQY
TRBJ2-4	TRBV28	ASTTDSLAKNIQY
TRBJ2-1	TRBV6-2/TRBV6-3	ASTWGYEQF
TRBJ2-7	TRBV2	ASSVLSPPYEQY
TRBJ2-2	TRBV9	AGSATGNTGELF
TRBJ2-1	TRBV24-1	ATRSGTADEQF
TRBJ2-1	TRBV6-5	ATTLGYNEQF